What follows are 10 T cell receptor beta chains derived from one specimen sequenced in a study of radiotherapy plus CTLA-4 blockade in lung cancer. The assay was immunoSEQ multiplex PCR, and TCRdb's table has in-frame clones only and misses some. Here the sample spans 90,000 to 130,000 clones, more than 75% being singletons. The sequencing used peripheral blood, collected from a patient treated with radiotherapy plus ipilimumab. The receptors here all came from a human donor with non-small cell lung cancer that progressed on radiotherapy plus ipilimumab. Some clones in this sample may be carry-over from other donors' samples.

This chain joins TRBV5-6 and TRBJ1-4, with TRBD1 identical over 10 bases. V lost 0 bases, J lost 0 bases, and 8 bases stayed unmatched. In germline, CDR1 is SGHDT, CDR2 YYEEEE. CDR3 size: 19 residues. CDR3 sequence reads: CASSLARDRGFSTNEKLFF. Written as DNA, the CDR3 is TGTGCCAGCAGCTTGGCCCGGGACAGGGGTTTTTCAACTAATGAAAAACTGTTTTTT.

V usage is TRBV9 and J usage is TRBJ2-7; possible D gene TRBD1, 7 bases. V lost 3 bases and J lost 0, with 19 bases in between. This CDR3 comprises 17 residues. Germline V gene data show CDR1 as SGDLS and CDR2 as YYNGEE. The CDR3 nucleotides read TGTGCCAGCAGCGCGGGGGACAGTTCCCTGAGCTCCTACGAGCAGTACTTC. It specifies CASSAGDSSLSSYEQYF.

The chain uses TRBV11-1 and TRBJ2-1; a possible D gene is TRBD1 (5 bases). The length of the CDR3 is 14 residues. The V end was cut by 3 bases, the J end by 2 bases, with 8 bases between. Looked up from germline, CDR1 is SGHAT and CDR2 is FQDESV (reference sequence). CDR3 in amino acids: CASSFQTAYNEQFF. CDR3 bases: TGTGCCAGCAGCTTCCAGACAGCCTACAATGAGCAGTTCTTC.

The chain is built from TRBV19 and TRBJ1-1; D call uncertain. CDR1 is LNHDA, CDR2 SQIVND, per germline (reference sequence). V was cut by 3 bases and J by 7 bases, with 18 bases left in between. The CDR3 runs 15 residues. The CDR3 sequence: CASSISSLSDGEAFF. The CDR3 DNA sequence: TGTGCCAGTAGTATCTCCTCCCTATCTGATGGTGAAGCTTTCTTT.

The chain recombines TRBV11-3 with TRBJ2-7; the D call may be TRBD1 or TRBD2 (5 bases each). The germline V gene has CDR1 SGHNT and CDR2 YENEEA. CDR3 length: 13 residues. V was shortened by 2 bases and J by 5 bases, with 10 bases between the two germline ends. DNA of the CDR3: TGTGCCAGCAGCTTATTCCGGGGCGACGAGCAGTACTTC. Amino acids: CASSLFRGDEQYF.

The gene calls are TRBV7-2 and TRBJ1-2; perhaps TRBD1 as D (5 bases). The germline V gene encodes CDR1 SGHTA and CDR2 FQGNSA. The CDR3 runs 12 residues. Trimming stripped 3 bases from V and 8 bases from J, with 10 bases between. Here the CDR3 reads CASSFTAGGYTF. In DNA form, the CDR3 reads TGTGCCAGCAGCTTTACGGCAGGGGGCTACACCTTC.

The rearrangement links TRBV5-3 to TRBJ1-6; D is undetermined. TRBV5-3 is annotated as an ORF whose role is uncertain. This CDR3 has 17 residues. V gave up 4 bases and J gave up 8 bases, with 22 bases separating them. The CDR3 DNA sequence: TGTGCCAGAAGCGAGCTAACTGTGGGAATCGGGTATTCACCCCTCCACTTT. It codes for CARSELTVGIGYSPLHF.

The chain recombines TRBV20-1 with TRBJ2-3; a possible D gene is TRBD1 (5 bases). The CDR3 consists of 11 residues. In germline, CDR1 is DFQATT, CDR2 SNEGSKA (reference sequence). The V end lost 3 bases, the J end lost 6 bases, and 7 bases lay between the germline ends. The CDR3 sequence: CSARPGDTQYF. CDR3 DNA: TGCAGTGCTAGGCCAGGGGATACGCAGTATTTT.

The CDR3 nucleotides are TGTGCCAGCAGCTCCGGGCCTCTTCTTGAGCAGTACTTC. The encoded protein is CASSSGPLLEQYF. The chain couples TRBV7-8 to TRBJ2-7, with unresolved D. This CDR3 region has 13 residues. Trimming took off 4 bases at V and 7 bases at J, with 14 bases between the two ends. Germline V gene lookup returns CDR1 SGHVS and CDR2 FQNEAQ.

The CDR3 loop reads CASSHLPGVNTGELFF. The CDR3 nucleotides are TGTGCCAGCAGTCATCTTCCGGGGGTGAACACCGGGGAGCTGTTTTTT. The rearrangement uses TRBV28 and TRBJ2-2, with D possibly TRBD2 on 6 matching bases. Germline CDR1 reads MDHEN; CDR2 reads SYDVKM. Trimming cost V 5 bases and J 1 base, with 14 bases left between them. The CDR3 consists of 16 residues. Looking up the rest from reference TRBV28 and TRBJ2-2 gives the full variable domain: DVKVTQSSRYLVKRTGEKVFLECVQDMDHENMFWYRQDPGLGLRLIYFSYDVKMKEKGDIPEGYSVSREKKERFSLILESASTNQTSMYLCASSHLPGVNTGELFFGEGSRLTVL.